This T cell receptor (beta chain) was retrieved from a study of molecular identifiers for immune sequencing clone quantification. This clonotype has just a few counts. Its antigen is unidentified. Both previously described methods and listed TCR primers were employed to make bulk TCR libraries. One entry per CDR3 protein, called by TCRdb with MiXCR from the PCR reads. The sample carries 600,000 to 650,000 distinct CDR3 sequences, 15% to 20% recorded once. Study-wide points: Clones above 20 RNA copies held over 98% of effector molecules, under 1% in naive cells.

Germline V gene lookup returns CDR1 MGHRA and CDR2 YSYEKL. Between the trimmed V and J ends, which lost 0 bases and 3 bases, there was a span of 21 bases. The CDR3 extends over 18 amino acids. This chain links TRBV4-1 with TRBJ2-7; no firm D call. The receptor was derived from a human donor in good health. Some libraries in this study had Jurkat cell RNA spiked in. The sequenced sample was naive CD8+ T cells from blood, with Jurkat cell RNA spiked in. This sample's subset: FACS-sorted CD8+CD4-CCR7+CD45RA+ naive T cells. The CDR3 nucleotides are TGCGCCAGCAGCCAAGATATCGTCACAGACTTACAAGTCTACGAGCAGTACTTC. Translated, it gives CASSQDIVTDLQVYEQYF.